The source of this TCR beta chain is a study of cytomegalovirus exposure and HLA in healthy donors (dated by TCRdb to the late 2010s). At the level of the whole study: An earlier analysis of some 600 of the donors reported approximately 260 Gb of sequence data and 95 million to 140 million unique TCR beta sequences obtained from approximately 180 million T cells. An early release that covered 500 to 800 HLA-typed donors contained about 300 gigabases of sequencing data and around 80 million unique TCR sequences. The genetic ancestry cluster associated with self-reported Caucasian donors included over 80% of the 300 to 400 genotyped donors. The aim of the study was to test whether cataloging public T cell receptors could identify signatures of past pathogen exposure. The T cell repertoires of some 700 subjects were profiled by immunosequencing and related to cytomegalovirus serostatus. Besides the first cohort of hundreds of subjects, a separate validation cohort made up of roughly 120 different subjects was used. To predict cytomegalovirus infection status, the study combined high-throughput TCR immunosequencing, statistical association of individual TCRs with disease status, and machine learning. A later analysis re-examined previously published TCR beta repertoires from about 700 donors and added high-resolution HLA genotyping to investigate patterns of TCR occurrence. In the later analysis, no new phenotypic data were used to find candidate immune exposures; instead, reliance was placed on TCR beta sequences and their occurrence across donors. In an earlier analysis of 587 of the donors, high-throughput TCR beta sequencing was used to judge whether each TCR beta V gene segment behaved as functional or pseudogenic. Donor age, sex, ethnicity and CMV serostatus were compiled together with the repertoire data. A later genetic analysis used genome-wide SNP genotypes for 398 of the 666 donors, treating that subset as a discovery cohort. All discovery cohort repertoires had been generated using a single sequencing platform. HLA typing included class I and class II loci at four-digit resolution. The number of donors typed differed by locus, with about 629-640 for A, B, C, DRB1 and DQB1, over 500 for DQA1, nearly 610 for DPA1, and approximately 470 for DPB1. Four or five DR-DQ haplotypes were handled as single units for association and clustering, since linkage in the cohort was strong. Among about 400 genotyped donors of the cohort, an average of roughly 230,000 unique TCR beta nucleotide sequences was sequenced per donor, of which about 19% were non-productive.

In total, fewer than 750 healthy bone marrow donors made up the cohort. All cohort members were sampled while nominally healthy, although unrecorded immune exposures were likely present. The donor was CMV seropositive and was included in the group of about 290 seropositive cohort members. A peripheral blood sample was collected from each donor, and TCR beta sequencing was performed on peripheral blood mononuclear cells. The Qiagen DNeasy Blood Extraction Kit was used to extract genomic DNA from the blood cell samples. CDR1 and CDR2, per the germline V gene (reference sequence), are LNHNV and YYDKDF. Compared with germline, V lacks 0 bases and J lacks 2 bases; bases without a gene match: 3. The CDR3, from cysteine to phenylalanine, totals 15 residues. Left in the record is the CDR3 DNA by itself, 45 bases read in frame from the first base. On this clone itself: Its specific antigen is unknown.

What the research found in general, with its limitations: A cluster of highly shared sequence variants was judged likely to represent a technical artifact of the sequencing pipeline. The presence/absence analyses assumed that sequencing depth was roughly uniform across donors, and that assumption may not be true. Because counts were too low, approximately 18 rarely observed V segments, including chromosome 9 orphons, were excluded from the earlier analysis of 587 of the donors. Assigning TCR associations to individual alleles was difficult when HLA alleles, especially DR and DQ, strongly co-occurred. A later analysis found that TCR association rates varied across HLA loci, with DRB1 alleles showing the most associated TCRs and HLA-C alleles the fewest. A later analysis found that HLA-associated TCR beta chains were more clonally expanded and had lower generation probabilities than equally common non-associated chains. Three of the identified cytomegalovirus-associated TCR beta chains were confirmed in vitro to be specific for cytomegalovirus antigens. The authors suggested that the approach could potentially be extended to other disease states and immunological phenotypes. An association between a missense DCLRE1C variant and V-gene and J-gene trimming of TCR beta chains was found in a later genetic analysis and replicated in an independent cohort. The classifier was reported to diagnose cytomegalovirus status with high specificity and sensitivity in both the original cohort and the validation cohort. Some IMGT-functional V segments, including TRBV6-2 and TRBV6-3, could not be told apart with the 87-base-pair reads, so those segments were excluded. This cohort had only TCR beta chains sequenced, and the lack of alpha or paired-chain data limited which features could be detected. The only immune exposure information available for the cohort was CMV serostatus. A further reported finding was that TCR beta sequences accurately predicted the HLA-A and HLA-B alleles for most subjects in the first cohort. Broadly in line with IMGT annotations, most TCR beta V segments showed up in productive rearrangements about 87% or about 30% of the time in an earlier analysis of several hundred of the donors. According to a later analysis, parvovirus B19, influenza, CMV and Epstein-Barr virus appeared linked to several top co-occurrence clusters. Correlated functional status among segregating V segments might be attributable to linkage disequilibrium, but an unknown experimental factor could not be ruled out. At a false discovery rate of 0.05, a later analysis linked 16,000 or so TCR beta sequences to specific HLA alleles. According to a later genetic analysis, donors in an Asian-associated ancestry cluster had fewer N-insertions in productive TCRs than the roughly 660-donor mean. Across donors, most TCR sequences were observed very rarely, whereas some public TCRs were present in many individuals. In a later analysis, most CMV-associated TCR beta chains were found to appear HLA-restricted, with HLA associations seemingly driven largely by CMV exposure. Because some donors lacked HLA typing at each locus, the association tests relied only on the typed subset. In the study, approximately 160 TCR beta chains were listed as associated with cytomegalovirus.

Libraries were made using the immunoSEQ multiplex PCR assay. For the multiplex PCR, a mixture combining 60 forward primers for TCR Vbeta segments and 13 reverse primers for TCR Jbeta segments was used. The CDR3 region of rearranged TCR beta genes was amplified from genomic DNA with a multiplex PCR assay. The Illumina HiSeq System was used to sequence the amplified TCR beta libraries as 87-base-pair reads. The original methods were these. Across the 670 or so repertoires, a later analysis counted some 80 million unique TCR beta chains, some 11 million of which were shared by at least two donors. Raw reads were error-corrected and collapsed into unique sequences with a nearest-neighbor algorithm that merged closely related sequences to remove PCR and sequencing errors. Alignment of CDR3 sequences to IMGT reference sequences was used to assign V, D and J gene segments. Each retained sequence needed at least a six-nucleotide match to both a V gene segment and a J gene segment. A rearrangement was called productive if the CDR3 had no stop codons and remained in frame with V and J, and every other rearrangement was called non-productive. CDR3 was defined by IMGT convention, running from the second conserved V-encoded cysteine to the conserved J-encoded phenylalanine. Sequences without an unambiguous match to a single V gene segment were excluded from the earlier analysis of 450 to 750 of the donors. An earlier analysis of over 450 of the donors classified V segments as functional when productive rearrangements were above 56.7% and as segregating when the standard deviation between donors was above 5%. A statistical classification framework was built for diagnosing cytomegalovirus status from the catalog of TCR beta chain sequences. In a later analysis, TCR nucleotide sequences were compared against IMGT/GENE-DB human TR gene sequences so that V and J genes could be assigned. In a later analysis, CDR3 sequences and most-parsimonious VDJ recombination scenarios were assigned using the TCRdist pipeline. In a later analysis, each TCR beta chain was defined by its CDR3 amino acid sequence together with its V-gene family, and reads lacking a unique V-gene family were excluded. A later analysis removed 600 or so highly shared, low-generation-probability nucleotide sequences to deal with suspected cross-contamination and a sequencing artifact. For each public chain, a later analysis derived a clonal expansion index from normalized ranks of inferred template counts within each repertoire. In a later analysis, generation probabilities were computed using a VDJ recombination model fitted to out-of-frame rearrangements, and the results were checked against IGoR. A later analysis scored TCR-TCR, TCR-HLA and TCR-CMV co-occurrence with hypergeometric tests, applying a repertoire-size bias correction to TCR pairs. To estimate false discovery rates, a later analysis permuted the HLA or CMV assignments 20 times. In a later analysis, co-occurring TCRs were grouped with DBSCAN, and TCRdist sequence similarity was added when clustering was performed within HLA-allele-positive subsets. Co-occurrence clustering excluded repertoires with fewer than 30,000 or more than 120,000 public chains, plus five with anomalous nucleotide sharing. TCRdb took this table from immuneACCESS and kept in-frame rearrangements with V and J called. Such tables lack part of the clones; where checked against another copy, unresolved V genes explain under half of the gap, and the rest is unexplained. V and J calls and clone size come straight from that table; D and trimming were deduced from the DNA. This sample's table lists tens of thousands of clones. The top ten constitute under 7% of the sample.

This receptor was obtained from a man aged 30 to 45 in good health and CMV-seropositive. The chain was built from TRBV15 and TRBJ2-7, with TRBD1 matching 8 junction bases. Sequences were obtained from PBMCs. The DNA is TGTGCCACCAGCAGAGATCGGGACAGGACCTACGAGCAGTACTTC. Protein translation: CATSRDRDRTYEQYF.